This is a list of T cell receptor beta chains from one sample in a study of T cells in Graves' hyperthyroidism and ophthalmopathy. In TCRdb, the multiplex PCR reads were re-called with MiXCR into one record per CDR3 protein. The table records hundreds of thousands of distinct CDR3 sequences, around 39% of them present only once. The specimen was blood. These TCRs come from a man aged 18 to 30 with Graves' hyperthyroidism. CDR3s include the opening cysteine and the closing phenylalanine or tryptophan. Each record gives: D gene, J gene, clone size, V gene, CDR3 DNA, CDR3 protein. A D gene is named only where the DNA matches it firmly. Rows give clone size only sometimes, using once, few, many, or a class for an expanded clone.

>-|TRBJ1-2|-|TRBV7-2
TGTGCCAGCAGCCCAGAAATTGGGGATGGCTACACCTTC
CASSPEIGDGYTF
>-|TRBJ1-1|-|TRBV4-1
TGCGCCAGCAGCCATCCAGGGAACCCTTACACTGAAGCTTTCTTT
CASSHPGNPYTEAFF
>-|TRBJ1-1|-|TRBV29-1
TGCGGCGTCGGGGGGGCTGAAGCTTTCTTT
CGVGGAEAFF
>TRBD1|TRBJ1-5|few|TRBV7-2
TGTGCCAGCAGCTTAGCCGGGACAGGTTATCAGCCCCAGCATTTT
CASSLAGTGYQPQHF
>-|TRBJ2-5|-|TRBV7-9
TGTGCCAGCAGCACCGGGACACCTCAAGAGACCCAGTACTTC
CASSTGTPQETQYF
>-|TRBJ2-7|many|TRBV25-1
TGTGCCAGCAGTGACTCCGACGGACGATACGAGCAGTACTTC
CASSDSDGRYEQYF
>TRBD1|TRBJ1-1|-|TRBV12-3/TRBV12-4
TGTGCCAGCAGTTTTGGGACAGGGGGCCGGGAAGCTTTCTTT
CASSFGTGGREAFF
>-|TRBJ1-5|many|TRBV7-8
TGTGCCAGCAGCCAGAAGAATCAGCCCCAGCATTTT
CASSQKNQPQHF
>TRBD2|TRBJ2-5|many|TRBV7-9
TGTGCCAGCAGCTTAGGGGGACTAGAGGAGACCCAGTACTTC
CASSLGGLEETQYF
>-|TRBJ2-1|-|TRBV10-3
TGTGCCATCAGTGAGGCAGTCTACAATGAGCAGTTCTTC
CAISEAVYNEQFF
>-|TRBJ2-7|few|TRBV11-2
TGTGCCAGCAGCCATCAGGGACCCGGATACGAGCAGTACTTC
CASSHQGPGYEQYF
>-|TRBJ2-5|-|TRBV9
TGTGCCAGCGGGTCGCTAGGAAAGACCCAGTACTTC
CASGSLGKTQYF
>-|TRBJ1-1|many|TRBV29-1
TGCAGCGGTGGGACGGCGAACACTGAAGCTTTCTTT
CSGGTANTEAFF
>-|TRBJ1-5|many|TRBV29-1
TGCAGCTCGGGACCTAAGTATAGCAATCAGCCCCAGCATTTT
CSSGPKYSNQPQHF
>-|TRBJ1-5|few|TRBV20-1
TGCAGTGCTAGAGCGAACTCTCGGGCAGGGTCAAAGCCCCAGCATTTT
CSARANSRAGSKPQHF
>-|TRBJ1-1|few|TRBV20-1
TGCAGTGCCCAGCCAAGAGGGATGAACACTGAAGCTTTCTTT
CSAQPRGMNTEAFF
>-|TRBJ2-7|many|TRBV11-2
TGTGCCAGCAGATCGATCAGGGGAGAGAACTACGAGCAGTACTTC
CASRSIRGENYEQYF
>TRBD2|TRBJ2-5|-|TRBV20-1
TGCAGTGCTCTACCGACTAGCGGTAATCAAGAGACCCAGTACTTC
CSALPTSGNQETQYF
>TRBD1|TRBJ2-7|-|TRBV9
TGTGCCAGCAGTTACTCGATACAGGGGACCAACTCCTACGAGCAGTACTTC
CASSYSIQGTNSYEQYF
>TRBD1|TRBJ1-2|many|TRBV7-2
TGTGCCAGCAGCGTGGACAGGGGTGGCTATGGCTACACCTTC
CASSVDRGGYGYTF
>-|TRBJ1-5|many|TRBV19
TGTGCCAGTAGTATGTCAGGTAATCAGCCCCAGCATTTT
CASSMSGNQPQHF
>TRBD1|TRBJ1-1|-|TRBV7-9
TGTGCCAGCAGCCCGGGCAAGGGGGCGCGGTTTGGCATGAACACTGAAGCTTTCTTT
CASSPGKGARFGMNTEAFF
>-|TRBJ2-7|few|TRBV4-1
TGCGCCAGCAGCCAAGATCCCGGTCGACAGATTAGCTCCTACGAGCAGTACTTC
CASSQDPGRQISSYEQYF
>-|TRBJ2-5|-|TRBV25-1
TGTGCCAGCTTAGTTGTGCAGGGGCGAAGCGAGACCCAGTACTTC
CASLVVQGRSETQYF
>TRBD1|TRBJ1-6|few|TRBV12-3/TRBV12-4
TGTGCCAGCAGTCAAAGGGGGACAGATAATTCACCCCTCCACTTT
CASSQRGTDNSPLHF
>TRBD1|TRBJ1-1|-|TRBV7-9
TGTGCCAGCAGCGCGGCATCAGGGGGCGGCACTGAAGCTTTCTTT
CASSAASGGGTEAFF
>-|TRBJ1-3|-|TRBV2
TGTGCCAGCAGTGAAGGGGGAGGGGCTGGAAACACCATATATTTT
CASSEGGGAGNTIYF
>-|TRBJ1-1|many|TRBV10-3
TGTGCCATCAGTGAGTCGAGTACGGGGAACACTGAAGCTTTCTTT
CAISESSTGNTEAFF
>-|TRBJ1-5|many|TRBV10-3
TGTGCCATCAGTGATGGACCCACCAATCAGCCCCAGCATTTT
CAISDGPTNQPQHF
>-|TRBJ1-1|-|TRBV11-2
TGTGCCAGCAGCCGTCAGGGCGGGAGCCCAGCTGAAGCTTTCTTT
CASSRQGGSPAEAFF
>-|TRBJ2-3|-|TRBV29-1
TGCAGCGGAACAGGGAGGGGCACAGATACGCAGTATTTT
CSGTGRGTDTQYF
>-|TRBJ2-5|-|TRBV20-1
TGCAGTGCTAGAGACACGGGGGTAGAGAGGCGTGGGGAGACCCAGTACTTC
CSARDTGVERRGETQYF